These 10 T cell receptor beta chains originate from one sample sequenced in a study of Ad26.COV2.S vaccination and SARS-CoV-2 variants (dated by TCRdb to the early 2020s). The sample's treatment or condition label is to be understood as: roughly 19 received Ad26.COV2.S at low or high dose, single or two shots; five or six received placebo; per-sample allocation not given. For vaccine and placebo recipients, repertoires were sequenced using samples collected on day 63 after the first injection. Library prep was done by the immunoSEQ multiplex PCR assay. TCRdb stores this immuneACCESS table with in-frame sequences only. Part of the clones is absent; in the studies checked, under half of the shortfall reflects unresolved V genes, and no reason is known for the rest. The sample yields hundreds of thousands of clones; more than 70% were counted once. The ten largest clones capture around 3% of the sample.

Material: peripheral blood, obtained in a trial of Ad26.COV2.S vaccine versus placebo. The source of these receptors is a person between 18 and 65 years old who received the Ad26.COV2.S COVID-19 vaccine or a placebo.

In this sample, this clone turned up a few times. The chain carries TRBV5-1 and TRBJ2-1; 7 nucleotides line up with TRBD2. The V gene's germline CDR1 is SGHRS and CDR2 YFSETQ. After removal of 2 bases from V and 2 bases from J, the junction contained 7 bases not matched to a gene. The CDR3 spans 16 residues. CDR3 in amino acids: CASSFFAGAAYNEQFF. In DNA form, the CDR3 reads TGCGCCAGCAGCTTCTTCGCGGGAGCCGCCTACAATGAGCAGTTCTTC. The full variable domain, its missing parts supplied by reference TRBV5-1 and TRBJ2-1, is KAGVTQTPRYLIKTRGQQVTLSCSPISGHRSVSWYQQTPGQGLQFLFEYFSETQRNKGNFPGRFSGRQFSNSRSEMNVSTLELGDSALYLCASSFFAGAAYNEQFFGPGTRLTVL.

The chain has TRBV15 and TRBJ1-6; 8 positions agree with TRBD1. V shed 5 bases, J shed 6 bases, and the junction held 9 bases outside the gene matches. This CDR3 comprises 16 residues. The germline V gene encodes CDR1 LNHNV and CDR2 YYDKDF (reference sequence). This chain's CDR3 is CATSLDQGAFNSPLHF. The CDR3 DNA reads TGTGCCACCAGCCTAGACCAGGGGGCATTTAATTCACCCCTCCACTTT.

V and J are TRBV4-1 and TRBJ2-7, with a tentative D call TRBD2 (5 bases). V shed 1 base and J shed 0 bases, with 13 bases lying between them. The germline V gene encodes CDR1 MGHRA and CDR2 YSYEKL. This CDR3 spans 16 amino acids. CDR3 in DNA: TGCGCCAGCAGCCAAGGGTTCGGGAACCCCTCCTACGAGCAGTACTTC. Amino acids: CASSQGFGNPSYEQYF.

The CDR3 sequence: CASSYRQRGTDTQYF. CDR3 nucleotides: TGTGCCAGCAGCTACCGACAGCGCGGCACAGATACGCAGTATTTT. V usage is TRBV14 and J usage is TRBJ2-3; weak D call: TRBD1 (5 bases). The CDR3 runs to 15 residues. V was clipped by 5 bases and J by 1 base, with 13 bases between them. Germline values: CDR1 SGHDN, CDR2 FVKESK.

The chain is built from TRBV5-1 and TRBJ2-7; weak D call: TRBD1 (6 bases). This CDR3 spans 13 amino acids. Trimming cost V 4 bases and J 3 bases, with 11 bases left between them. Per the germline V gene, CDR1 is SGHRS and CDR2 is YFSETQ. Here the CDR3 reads CASSPTGNYEQYF. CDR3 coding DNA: TGCGCCAGCAGCCCGACAGGTAACTACGAGCAGTACTTC.

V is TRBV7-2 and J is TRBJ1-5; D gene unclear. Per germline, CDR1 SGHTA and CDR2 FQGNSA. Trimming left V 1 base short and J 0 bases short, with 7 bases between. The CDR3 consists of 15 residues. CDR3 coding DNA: TGTGCCAGCAGCTTAGAAGGGATTAGCAATCAGCCCCAGCATTTT. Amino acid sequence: CASSLEGISNQPQHF.

The DNA for the CDR3 is TGTGCCAGCAGTTACGTCGCAGGGAAGGTCTACGAGCAGTACTTC. The encoded protein is CASSYVAGKVYEQYF. The chain links TRBV6-2 or TRBV6-3 to TRBJ2-7; TRBD1 is a possible D gene (5 bases). The germline V gene has CDR1 MNHEY and CDR2 SVGEGT. The V end was cut by 2 bases, the J end by 3 bases, with 14 bases between. CDR3 length: 15 residues.

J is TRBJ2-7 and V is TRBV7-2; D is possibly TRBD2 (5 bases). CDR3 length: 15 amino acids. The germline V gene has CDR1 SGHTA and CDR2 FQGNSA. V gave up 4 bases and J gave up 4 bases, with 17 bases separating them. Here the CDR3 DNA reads TGTGCCAGCAGCTCTCCGACCGGGATAGGGTACGAGCAGTACTTC. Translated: CASSSPTGIGYEQYF.

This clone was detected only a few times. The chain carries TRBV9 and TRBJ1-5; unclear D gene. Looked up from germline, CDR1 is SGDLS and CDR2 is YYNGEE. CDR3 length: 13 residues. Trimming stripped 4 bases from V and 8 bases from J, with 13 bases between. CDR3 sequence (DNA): TGTGCCAGCAGCTCATCGACGAGGGAGCCCCAGCATTTT. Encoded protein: CASSSSTREPQHF.

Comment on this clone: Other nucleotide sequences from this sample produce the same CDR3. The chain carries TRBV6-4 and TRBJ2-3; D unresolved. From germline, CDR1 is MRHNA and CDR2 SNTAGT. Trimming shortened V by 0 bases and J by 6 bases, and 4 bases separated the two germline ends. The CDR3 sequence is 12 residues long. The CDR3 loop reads CASSDSGDTQYF. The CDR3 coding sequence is TGTGCCAGCAGTGACTCGGGGGATACGCAGTATTTT.